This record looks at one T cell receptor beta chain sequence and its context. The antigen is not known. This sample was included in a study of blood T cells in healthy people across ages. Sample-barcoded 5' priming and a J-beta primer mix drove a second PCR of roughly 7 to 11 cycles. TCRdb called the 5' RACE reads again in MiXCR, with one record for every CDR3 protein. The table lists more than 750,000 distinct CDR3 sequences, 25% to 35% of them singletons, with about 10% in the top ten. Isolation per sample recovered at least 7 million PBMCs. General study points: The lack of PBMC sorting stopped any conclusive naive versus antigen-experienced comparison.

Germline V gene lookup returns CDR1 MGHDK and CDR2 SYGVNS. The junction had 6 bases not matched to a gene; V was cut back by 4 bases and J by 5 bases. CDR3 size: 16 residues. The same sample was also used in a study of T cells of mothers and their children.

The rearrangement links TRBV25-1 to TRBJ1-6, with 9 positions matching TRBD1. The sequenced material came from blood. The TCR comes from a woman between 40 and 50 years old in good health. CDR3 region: CASSAKGQGDNSPLHF. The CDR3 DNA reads TGTGCCAGCAGTGCCAAGGGACAGGGAGATAATTCACCCCTCCACTTT.